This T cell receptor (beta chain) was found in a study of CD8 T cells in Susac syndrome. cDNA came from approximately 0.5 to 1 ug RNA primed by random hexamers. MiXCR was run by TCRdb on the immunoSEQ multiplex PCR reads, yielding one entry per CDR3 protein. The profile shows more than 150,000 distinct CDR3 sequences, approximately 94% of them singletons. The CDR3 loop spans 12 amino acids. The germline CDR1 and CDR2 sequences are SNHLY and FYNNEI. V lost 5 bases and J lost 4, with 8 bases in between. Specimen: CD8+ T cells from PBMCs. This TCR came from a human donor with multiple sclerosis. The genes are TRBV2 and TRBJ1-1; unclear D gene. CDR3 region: CASSRGLTEAFF. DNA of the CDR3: TGTGCCAGCAGTCGGGGTCTCACTGAAGCTTTCTTT.